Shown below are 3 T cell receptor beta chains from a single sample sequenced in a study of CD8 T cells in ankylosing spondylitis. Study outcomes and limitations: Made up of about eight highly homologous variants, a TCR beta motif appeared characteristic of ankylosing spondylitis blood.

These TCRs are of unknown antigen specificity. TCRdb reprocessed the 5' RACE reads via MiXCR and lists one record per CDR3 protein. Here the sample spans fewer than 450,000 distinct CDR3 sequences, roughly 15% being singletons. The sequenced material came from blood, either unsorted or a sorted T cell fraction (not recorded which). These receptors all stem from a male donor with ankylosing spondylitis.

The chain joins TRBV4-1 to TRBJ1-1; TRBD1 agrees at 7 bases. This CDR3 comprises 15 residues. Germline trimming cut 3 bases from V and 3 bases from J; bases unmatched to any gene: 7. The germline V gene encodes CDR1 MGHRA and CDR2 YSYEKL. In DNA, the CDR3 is TGCGCCAGCAGCCAGACCGGGACAGCATACACTGAAGCTTTCTTT. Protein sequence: CASSQTGTAYTEAFF.

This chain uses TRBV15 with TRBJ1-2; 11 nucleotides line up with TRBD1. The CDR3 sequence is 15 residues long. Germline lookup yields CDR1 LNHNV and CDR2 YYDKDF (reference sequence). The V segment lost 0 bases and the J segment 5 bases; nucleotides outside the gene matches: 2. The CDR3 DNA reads TGTGCCACCAGCAGAGATCGGGACAGGGGGTATGGCTACACCTTC. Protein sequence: CATSRDRDRGYGYTF.

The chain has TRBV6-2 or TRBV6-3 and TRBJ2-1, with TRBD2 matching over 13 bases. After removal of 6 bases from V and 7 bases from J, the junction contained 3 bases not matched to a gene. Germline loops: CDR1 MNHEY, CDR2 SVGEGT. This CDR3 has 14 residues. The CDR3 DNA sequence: TGTGCCAGCAGGACTAGCGGGAGGCGTAATGAGCAGTTCTTC. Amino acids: CASRTSGRRNEQFF.